These 5 T cell receptor beta chains came from one sample sequenced in a study of T cell responses to AZD1222 COVID-19 vaccine. The assay was immunoSEQ multiplex PCR, and TCRdb's table has in-frame clones only and misses some. This sample has roughly 170,000 clones, with about nine tenths found just once. The sample was peripheral blood, taken on day 0 of AZD1222 vaccination. The receptors here all came from an adult in good health.

The chain links TRBV29-1 to TRBJ2-7; no definite D call. The germline V gene encodes CDR1 SQVTM and CDR2 ANQGSEA. The CDR3 is 11 amino acids. V lost 2 bases, J lost 7 bases, and 9 bases lay in between. This chain's CDR3 is CSVERSNEQYF. CDR3 DNA sequence: TGCAGCGTTGAACGATCGAATGAGCAGTACTTC.

CDR3 region: CASSLVGYEQYF. As DNA, the CDR3 is TGTGCCAGCAGCTTAGTAGGCTACGAGCAGTACTTC. The chain recombines TRBV7-7 with TRBJ2-7; D not resolved. The CDR3 has 12 amino acids. Trimming cost V 1 base and J 3 bases, with 4 bases left between them. CDR1 and CDR2 (germline): SSHAT, FNYEAQ (reference sequence).

The chain uses TRBV19 and TRBJ1-3; no firm D call. Germline assignment: CDR1 LNHDA and CDR2 SQIVND (reference sequence). The V and J ends lost 4 bases and 4 bases respectively, with 11 bases between them. The CDR3 length is 14 residues. The CDR3 coding sequence is TGTGCCAGTAGTAGGACCCTGGCGGGAAACACCATATATTTT. Amino acid sequence: CASSRTLAGNTIYF.

The V gene is TRBV19, the J gene TRBJ1-5; D is unclear. From germline, CDR1 is LNHDA and CDR2 SQIVND (reference sequence). The CDR3 has 15 residues. V lost 6 bases and J 1 base, leaving 13 bases between the germline ends. The CDR3 loop reads CASRGWGMSNQPQHF. The CDR3 coding sequence is TGTGCCAGTAGGGGCTGGGGTATGAGCAATCAGCCCCAGCATTTT.

This chain connects TRBV28 to TRBJ2-1; TRBD2 agrees at 7 bases. Germline CDR1 MDHEN, CDR2 SYDVKM. The V segment lost 5 bases and the J segment 0 bases; nucleotides outside the gene matches: 7. The CDR3 runs 16 residues. The CDR3 region is CASSDTSASSYNEQFF. The CDR3 nucleotides are TGTGCCAGCAGTGACACTAGCGCGAGCTCCTACAATGAGCAGTTCTTC. Full variable domain (outside the CDR3, taken from reference TRBV28 and TRBJ2-1): DVKVTQSSRYLVKRTGEKVFLECVQDMDHENMFWYRQDPGLGLRLIYFSYDVKMKEKGDIPEGYSVSREKKERFSLILESASTNQTSMYLCASSDTSASSYNEQFFGPGTRLTVL.